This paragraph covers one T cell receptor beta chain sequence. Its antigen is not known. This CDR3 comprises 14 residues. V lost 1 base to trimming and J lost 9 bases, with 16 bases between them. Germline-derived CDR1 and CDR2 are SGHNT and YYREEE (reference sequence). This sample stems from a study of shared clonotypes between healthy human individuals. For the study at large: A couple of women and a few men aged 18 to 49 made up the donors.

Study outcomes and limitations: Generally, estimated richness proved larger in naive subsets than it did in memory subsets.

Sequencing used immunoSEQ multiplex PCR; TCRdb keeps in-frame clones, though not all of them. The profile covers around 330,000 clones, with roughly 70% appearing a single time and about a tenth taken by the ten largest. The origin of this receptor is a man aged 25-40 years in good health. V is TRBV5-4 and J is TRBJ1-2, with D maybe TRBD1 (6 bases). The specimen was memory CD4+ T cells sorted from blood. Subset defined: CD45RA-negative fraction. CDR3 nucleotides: TGTGCCAGCAGCTTGAACAGGGCGAGTTTCAGCTACACCTTC. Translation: CASSLNRASFSYTF.